A selection of T cell receptor beta chains follows, all from one sample in a study of regulatory T cells in long-lasting Graves disease. TCRdb analysed the multiplex PCR reads with MiXCR anew, one entry per CDR3 protein. The sample contains approximately 360,000 distinct CDR3 sequences, roughly 24% of which appear only once. The starting material was peripheral blood mononuclear cells (PBMCs), obtained when the disease was refractory, from a patient treated with antithyroid drugs. Source of these receptors: a woman in her thirties or forties with Graves disease. Both conserved end residues are part of each CDR3. The D gene is left open where the match is weak. Part of the rows lack a size; the others show once, few, many or a class for expanded clones.

v_call	j_call	clone_size	d_call	cdr3_aa	cdr3_nt
TRBV19	TRBJ2-3	NA	TRBD2	CASNVWAGDSDTQYF	TGTGCCAGTAACGTATGGGCGGGAGACTCAGATACGCAGTATTTT
TRBV29-1	TRBJ2-7	many	TRBD2	CSAGGLAGGEQYF	TGCAGCGCCGGAGGACTAGCGGGAGGCGAGCAGTACTTC
TRBV27	TRBJ1-2	few	NA	CASSLWSPARGGYGYTF	TGTGCCAGCAGTTTATGGAGCCCTGCGCGGGGTGGTTATGGCTACACCTTC
TRBV2	TRBJ2-5	many	NA	CASTLWLSKDTQYF	TGTGCCAGCACACTCTGGTTGAGCAAGGACACCCAGTACTTC
TRBV10-3	TRBJ1-5	NA	NA	CATRQDNQPQHF	TGTGCCACTCGACAGGATAATCAGCCCCAGCATTTT
TRBV11-2	TRBJ2-7	many	TRBD2	CASSREGLAAYEQYF	TGTGCCAGCAGCCGCGAGGGACTAGCGGCCTACGAGCAGTACTTC
TRBV6-1	TRBJ1-2	many	TRBD1	CASRYVAGTGFYTF	TGTGCCAGCAGATACGTAGCCGGGACAGGGTTCTACACCTTC
TRBV20-1	TRBJ2-2	few	TRBD2	CSAREPGLASVGELFF	TGCAGTGCTAGAGAACCGGGACTAGCGTCTGTCGGGGAGCTGTTTTTT
TRBV9	TRBJ2-5	NA	TRBD1	CASSAHPGQGEETQYF	TGTGCCAGCAGCGCCCACCCAGGCCAGGGGGAAGAGACCCAGTACTTC
TRBV24-1	TRBJ2-2	NA	NA	CATSEYLDANTGELFF	TGTGCCACCAGTGAATACCTGGACGCGAACACCGGGGAGCTGTTTTTT